The 16 T cell receptor beta chains below all came from one sample that was sequenced in a study of blood T cell repertoires in COVID-19. Assay: immunoSEQ multiplex PCR; the TCRdb copy retains only in-frame clones and omits some. The sample includes about 90,000 clones, 76% of them seen just once. Sequencing was done on a sample of peripheral blood. The receptors originated from a man in his 70s with acute or convalescent COVID-19.

V and J are TRBV5-1 and TRBJ2-3, with 9 positions matching TRBD2. CDR1 and CDR2 from the germline V gene are SGHRS and YFSETQ. The CDR3 is 11 amino acids. V gave up 4 bases and J gave up 14 bases; unmatched junction bases: 5. CDR3 coding DNA: TGCGCCAGCAGCGGGGGACTAGCAGCGTATTTT. It encodes CASSGGLAAYF.

The rearrangement links TRBV19 to TRBJ1-5; D unresolved. With 1 base removed from V and 3 bases from J, the gap between germline ends came to 4 bases. The CDR3 sequence is 13 residues long. CDR1 LNHDA and CDR2 SQIVND come from the germline V gene (reference sequence). CDR3 in DNA: TGTGCCAGTAGTATAGCACACAATCAGCCCCAGCATTTT. This encodes CASSIAHNQPQHF.

The chain links TRBV11-2 to TRBJ1-1; D not resolved. Germline V gene data show CDR1 as SGHAT and CDR2 as FQNNGV. The germline V and J ends were trimmed by 3 bases and 0 bases, with 5 bases remaining between them. The length of the CDR3 is 13 residues. The CDR3 spells CASSFQMNTEAFF. CDR3 DNA sequence: TGTGCCAGCAGCTTCCAGATGAACACTGAAGCTTTCTTT.

This clone was detected once. The J gene is TRBJ2-3, the V gene TRBV29-1; 7 bases line up with TRBD1. This CDR3 has 12 amino acids. J gave up 4 bases and V 6 bases, and 4 bases lay outside the gene matches. Germline lookup yields CDR1 SQVTM and CDR2 ANQGSEA. The CDR3 spells CSVGQRADTQYF. For the CDR3, the DNA is TGCAGCGTGGGACAGAGGGCAGATACGCAGTATTTT.

This clone was detected a few times. Other DNA sequences in this sample translate to the same CDR3. The chain links TRBV9 to TRBJ2-2; 8 nucleotides agree with TRBD1. The CDR3 has 16 amino acids. With V trimmed by 5 bases and J by 2 bases, 8 bases remained unmatched. Germline V gene sequence: CDR1 SGDLS, CDR2 YYNGEE. CDR3 amino acids: CASSVSTGANTGELFF. CDR3 in DNA: TGTGCCAGCAGTGTTTCGACAGGGGCTAACACCGGGGAGCTGTTTTTT.

Comment on this clone: The same CDR3 also results from other DNA sequences found in this sample. This chain links TRBV7-9 with TRBJ1-1; 12 bases are a match to TRBD1. J gave up 5 bases and V 4 bases, and 5 bases lay outside the gene matches. Per the germline V gene, CDR1 is SEHNR and CDR2 is FQNEAQ (reference sequence). CDR3 size: 15 residues. CDR3 loop: CASSWDRGLGTEAFF. The CDR3 DNA sequence: TGTGCCAGCAGCTGGGACAGGGGGCTAGGAACTGAAGCTTTCTTT.

V is TRBV2 and J is TRBJ2-4; D gene unclear. Trimming shortened V by 5 bases and J by 1 base, and 9 bases separated the two germline ends. There are 14 residues in the CDR3. Looked up from germline, CDR1 is SNHLY and CDR2 is FYNNEI. The CDR3 nucleotides are TGTGCCAGCAGTTCCACAGAGGCCAAAAACATTCAGTACTTC. The encoded protein is CASSSTEAKNIQYF.

The chain carries TRBV11-2 and TRBJ2-5; possible D gene TRBD1, 6 bases. The ends were cut back, 6 bases at V and 1 base at J, with 12 bases in the middle. This CDR3 has 14 residues. Germline CDR1 reads SGHAT; CDR2 reads FQNNGV. For the CDR3, the DNA is TGTGCCAGCAGTAAAAGGACAGTCCAAGAGACCCAGTACTTC. It encodes CASSKRTVQETQYF.

The chain uses TRBV5-1 and TRBJ2-7; 10 bases match TRBD2. After removal of 4 bases from V and 2 bases from J, the junction contained 9 bases not matched to a gene. CDR1 is SGHRS and CDR2 is YFSETQ in the germline V gene. This CDR3 comprises 16 residues. This chain's CDR3 is CASSGTGTSVTYEQYF. The CDR3 nucleotides read TGCGCCAGCAGCGGGACCGGGACTAGCGTTACCTACGAGCAGTACTTC.

This clone was observed a single time. The chain carries TRBV27 and TRBJ1-1, with D perhaps matching TRBD1 (5 bases). Germline CDR1 reads MNHEY; CDR2 reads SMNVEV (reference sequence). V shed 0 bases and J shed 1 base, with 27 bases lying between them. The CDR3 is 21 residues long. CDR3 amino acids: CASSLSKPGGRNRARNTEAFF. The CDR3 region has the DNA TGTGCCAGCAGTTTATCGAAACCGGGGGGACGGAATAGAGCCCGGAACACTGAAGCTTTCTTT.

The chain couples TRBV4-1 to TRBJ1-1; perhaps TRBD1 as D (5 bases). Trimming shortened V by 0 bases and J by 4 bases, and 12 bases separated the two germline ends. Germline CDR1 reads MGHRA; CDR2 reads YSYEKL. This CDR3 region has 15 residues. DNA for the CDR3: TGCGCCAGCAGCCAAGAAATGGGGGGAAGCACTGAAGCTTTCTTT. Translation gives CASSQEMGGSTEAFF.

The chain joins TRBV2 to TRBJ2-7, with 9 bases identical to TRBD1. Germline loops: CDR1 SNHLY, CDR2 FYNNEI. This CDR3 spans 15 amino acids. V shed 6 bases and J 3 bases; nucleotides not matched to a gene: 9. The CDR3 is CASRPTGTGFYEQYF. The CDR3 coding sequence is TGTGCCAGCAGGCCAACCGGGACAGGGTTCTACGAGCAGTACTTC.

This clone was counted many times. The chain couples TRBV7-8 to TRBJ2-7; 9 positions agree with TRBD2. The CDR3 covers 19 residues. J lost 4 bases, V lost 1 base, and 17 bases had no gene match. Germline V CDR1 and CDR2: SGHVS, FQNEAQ. The CDR3 coding sequence is TGTGCCAGCAGCTTAGGGCTCCTAAAGGCTAGCGGGGCGTCATACGAGCAGTACGTC. Translated, it gives CASSLGLLKASGASYEQYV.

This chain links TRBV13 with TRBJ2-1; 9 nucleotides agree with TRBD1. This CDR3 has 14 residues. Per germline, CDR1 PRHDT and CDR2 FYEKMQ (reference sequence). V was clipped by 8 bases and J by 3 bases; unmatched bases: 5. CDR3 amino acids: CASEQGAFYNEQFF. Here the CDR3 DNA reads TGTGCCAGCGAACAGGGGGCTTTCTACAATGAGCAGTTCTTC.

The chain links TRBV12-3 or TRBV12-4 to TRBJ1-2; a possible D gene is TRBD1 (6 bases). The CDR3 consists of 13 residues. The germline V and J ends were trimmed by 8 bases and 2 bases, with 12 bases remaining between them. The CDR3 loop is CASGQFNNYGYTF. CDR3 sequence (DNA): TGTGCCAGCGGACAGTTCAACAACTATGGCTACACCTTC.

J is TRBJ1-1 and V is TRBV29-1; D possibly corresponds to TRBD1 (6 bases). This CDR3 is built from 13 residues. V shed 6 bases and J shed 2 bases, with 13 bases lying between them. Germline V lookup: CDR1 SQVTM, CDR2 ANQGSEA. The CDR3 DNA is TGCAGCGTCGGGGCAGGGGTTAACACTGAAGCTTTCTTT. Amino acids: CSVGAGVNTEAFF.